This T cell receptor beta chain was obtained from a study of blood T cell repertoires in COVID-19. Study-wide background: PBMCs, B-cell-depleted T cells, or T cells provided the cDNA or gDNA that made up the material.

The CDR3 covers 14 residues. CDR1 and CDR2 (germline): SGHRS, YFSETQ. V shed 3 bases and J 8 bases; nucleotides not matched to a gene: 4. Sequencing used immunoSEQ multiplex PCR; TCRdb keeps in-frame clones, though not all of them. The table shows about 230,000 clones, with approximately 84% occurring only once. This clone was recorded a few times. Sequencing was carried out using peripheral blood. This rearrangement joins TRBV5-1 to TRBJ1-6, with 8 bases fitting TRBD1. The TCR was taken from an elderly woman with acute or convalescent COVID-19. CDR3 in DNA: TGCGCCAGCAGCTCCGGGACAGGACATTCACCCCTCCACTTT. This gives the protein CASSSGTGHSPLHF.